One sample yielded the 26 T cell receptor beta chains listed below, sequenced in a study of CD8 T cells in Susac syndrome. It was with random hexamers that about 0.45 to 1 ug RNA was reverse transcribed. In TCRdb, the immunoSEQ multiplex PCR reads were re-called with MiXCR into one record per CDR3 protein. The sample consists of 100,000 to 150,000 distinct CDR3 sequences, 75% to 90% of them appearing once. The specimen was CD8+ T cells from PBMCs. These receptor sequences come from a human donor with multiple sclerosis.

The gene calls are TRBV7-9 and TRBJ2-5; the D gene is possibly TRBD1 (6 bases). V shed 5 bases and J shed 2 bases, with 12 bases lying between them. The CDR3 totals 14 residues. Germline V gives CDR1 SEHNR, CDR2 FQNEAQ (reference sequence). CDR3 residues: CASSPWDTQETQYF. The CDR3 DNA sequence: TGTGCCAGCAGCCCCTGGGACACTCAAGAGACCCAGTACTTC.

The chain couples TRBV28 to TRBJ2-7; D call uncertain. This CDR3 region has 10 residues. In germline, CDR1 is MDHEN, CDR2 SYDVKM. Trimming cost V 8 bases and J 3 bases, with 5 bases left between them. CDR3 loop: CASGYYEQYF. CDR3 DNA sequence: TGTGCCAGCGGTTACTACGAGCAGTACTTC.

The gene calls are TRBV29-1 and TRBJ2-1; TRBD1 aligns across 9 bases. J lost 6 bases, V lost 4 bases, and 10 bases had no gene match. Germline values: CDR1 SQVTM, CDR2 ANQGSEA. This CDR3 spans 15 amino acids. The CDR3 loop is CSVVITGGDFNEQFF. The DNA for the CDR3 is TGCAGCGTTGTGATAACAGGGGGCGATTTCAATGAGCAGTTCTTC.

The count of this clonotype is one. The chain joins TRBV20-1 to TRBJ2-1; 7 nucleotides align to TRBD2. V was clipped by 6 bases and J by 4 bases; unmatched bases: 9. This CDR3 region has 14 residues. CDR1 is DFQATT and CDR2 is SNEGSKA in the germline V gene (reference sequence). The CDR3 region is CSAEGLADYNEQFF. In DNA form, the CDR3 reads TGCAGTGCCGAGGGGCTAGCGGATTACAATGAGCAGTTCTTC.

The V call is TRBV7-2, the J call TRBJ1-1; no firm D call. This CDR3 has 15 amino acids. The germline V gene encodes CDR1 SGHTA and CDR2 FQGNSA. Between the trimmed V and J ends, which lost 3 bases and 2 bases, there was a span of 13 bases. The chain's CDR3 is CASSLTWQRNTEAFF. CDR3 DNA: TGTGCCAGCAGCTTGACGTGGCAGAGAAACACTGAAGCTTTCTTT.

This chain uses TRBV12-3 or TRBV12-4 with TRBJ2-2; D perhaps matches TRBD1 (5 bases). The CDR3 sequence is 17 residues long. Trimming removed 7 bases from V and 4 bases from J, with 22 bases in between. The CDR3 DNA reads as TGTGCCAGCACCTTAGGGGCAACTGGCGATAGCACCGGGGAGCTGTTTTTT. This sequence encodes CASTLGATGDSTGELFF.

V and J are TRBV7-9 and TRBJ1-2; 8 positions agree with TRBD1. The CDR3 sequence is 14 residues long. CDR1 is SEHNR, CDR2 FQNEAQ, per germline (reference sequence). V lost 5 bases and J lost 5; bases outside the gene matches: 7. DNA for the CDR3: TGTGCCAGCAGCGGCAGGGGGCAAGGATATGGCTACACCTTC. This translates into CASSGRGQGYGYTF.

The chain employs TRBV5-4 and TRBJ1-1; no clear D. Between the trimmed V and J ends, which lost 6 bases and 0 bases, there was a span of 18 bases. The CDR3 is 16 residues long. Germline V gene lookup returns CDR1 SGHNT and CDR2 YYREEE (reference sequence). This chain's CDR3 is CASTDGEGTMNTEAFF. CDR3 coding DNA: TGTGCCAGCACCGATGGGGAGGGAACCATGAACACTGAAGCTTTCTTT.

The CDR3 coding sequence is TGTGCCAGCAGCTTGTATAGGACAGGGGGAGGTGAGCAGTTCTTC. It yields the protein CASSLYRTGGGEQFF. The chain links TRBV7-2 to TRBJ2-1, with 10 positions matching TRBD1. CDR3 length: 15 amino acids. Per germline, CDR1 SGHTA and CDR2 FQGNSA. Germline trimming cut 3 bases from V and 9 bases from J; bases unmatched to any gene: 8.

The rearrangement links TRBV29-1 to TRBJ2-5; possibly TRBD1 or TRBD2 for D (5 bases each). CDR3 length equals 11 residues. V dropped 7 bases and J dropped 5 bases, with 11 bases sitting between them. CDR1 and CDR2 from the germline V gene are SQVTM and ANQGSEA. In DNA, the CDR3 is TGCAGCGATCAGTGGGGGGAGACCCAGTACTTC. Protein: CSDQWGETQYF.

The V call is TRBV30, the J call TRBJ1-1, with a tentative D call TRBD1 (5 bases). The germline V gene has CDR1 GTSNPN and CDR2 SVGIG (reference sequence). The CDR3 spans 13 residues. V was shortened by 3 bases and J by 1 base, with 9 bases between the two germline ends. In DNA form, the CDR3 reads TGTGCCTGGAGGGGGGGTAAGAACACTGAAGCTTTCTTT. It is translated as CAWRGGKNTEAFF.

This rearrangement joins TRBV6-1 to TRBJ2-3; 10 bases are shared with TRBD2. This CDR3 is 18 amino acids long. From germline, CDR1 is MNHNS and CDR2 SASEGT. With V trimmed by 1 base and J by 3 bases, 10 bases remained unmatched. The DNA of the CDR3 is TGTGCCAGCAGTGAAGACCGCGGGACTAGCGTTTGGACAGATACGCAGTATTTT. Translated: CASSEDRGTSVWTDTQYF.

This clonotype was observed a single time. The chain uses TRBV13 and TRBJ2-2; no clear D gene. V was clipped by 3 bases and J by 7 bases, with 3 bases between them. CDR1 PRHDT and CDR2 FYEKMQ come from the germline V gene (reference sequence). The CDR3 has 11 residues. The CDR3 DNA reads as TGTGCCAGCAGCTTGTACGGGGAGCTGTTTTTT. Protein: CASSLYGELFF.

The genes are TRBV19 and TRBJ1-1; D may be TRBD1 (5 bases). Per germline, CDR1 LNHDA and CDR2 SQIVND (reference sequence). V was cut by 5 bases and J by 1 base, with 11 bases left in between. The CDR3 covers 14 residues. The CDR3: CASSWGPPNTEAFF. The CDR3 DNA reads TGTGCCAGTAGTTGGGGACCCCCGAACACTGAAGCTTTCTTT.

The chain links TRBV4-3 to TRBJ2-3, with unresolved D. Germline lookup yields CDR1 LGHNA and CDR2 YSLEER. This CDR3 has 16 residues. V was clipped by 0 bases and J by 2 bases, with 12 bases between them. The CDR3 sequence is CASSQDAGPNTDTQYF. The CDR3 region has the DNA TGCGCCAGCAGCCAAGATGCAGGTCCTAACACAGATACGCAGTATTTT.

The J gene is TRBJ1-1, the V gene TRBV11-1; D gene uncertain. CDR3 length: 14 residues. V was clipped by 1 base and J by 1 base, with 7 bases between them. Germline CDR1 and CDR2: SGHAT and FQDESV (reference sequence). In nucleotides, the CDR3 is TGTGCCAGCAGCTTAGGGACGGAGAACACTGAAGCTTTCTTT. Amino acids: CASSLGTENTEAFF. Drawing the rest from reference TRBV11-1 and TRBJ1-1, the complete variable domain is EAEVAQSPRYKITEKSQAVAFWCDPISGHATLYWYRQILGQGPELLVQFQDESVVDDSQLPKDRFSAERLKGVDSTLKIQPAELGDSAMYLCASSLGTENTEAFFGQGTRLTVV.

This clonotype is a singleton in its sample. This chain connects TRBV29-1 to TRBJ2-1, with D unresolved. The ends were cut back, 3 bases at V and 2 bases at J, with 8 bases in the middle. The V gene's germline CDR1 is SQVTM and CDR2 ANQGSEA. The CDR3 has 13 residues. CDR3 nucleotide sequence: TGCAGCGTTGAGGGGTCGCCCTACAATGAGCAGTTCTTC. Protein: CSVEGSPYNEQFF.

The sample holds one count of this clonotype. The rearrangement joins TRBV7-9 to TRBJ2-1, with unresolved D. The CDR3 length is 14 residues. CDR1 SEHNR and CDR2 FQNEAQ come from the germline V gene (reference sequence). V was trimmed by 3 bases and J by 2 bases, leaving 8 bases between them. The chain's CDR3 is CASSLSVAYNEQFF. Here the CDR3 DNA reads TGTGCCAGCAGCTTGAGCGTCGCCTACAATGAGCAGTTCTTC.

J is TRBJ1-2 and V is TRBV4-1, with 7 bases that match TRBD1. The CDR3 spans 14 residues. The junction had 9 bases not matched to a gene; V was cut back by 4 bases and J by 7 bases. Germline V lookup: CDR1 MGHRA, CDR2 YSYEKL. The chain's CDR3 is CASSLRQGRVGYTF. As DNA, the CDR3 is TGCGCCAGCAGCCTAAGACAGGGAAGGGTTGGCTACACCTTC.

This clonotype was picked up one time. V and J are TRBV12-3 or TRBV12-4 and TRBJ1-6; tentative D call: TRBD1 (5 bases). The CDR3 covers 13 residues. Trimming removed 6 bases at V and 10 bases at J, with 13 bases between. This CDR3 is CASRGDFFSPLHF. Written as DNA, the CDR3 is TGTGCCAGCAGGGGGGACTTTTTCTCACCCCTCCACTTT.

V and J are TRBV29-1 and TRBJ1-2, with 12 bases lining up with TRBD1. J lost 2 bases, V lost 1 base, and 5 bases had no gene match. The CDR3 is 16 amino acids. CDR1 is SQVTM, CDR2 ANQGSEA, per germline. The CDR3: CSVEAPGQGANYGYTF. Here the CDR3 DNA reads TGCAGCGTTGAAGCGCCGGGACAGGGGGCCAACTATGGCTACACCTTC.

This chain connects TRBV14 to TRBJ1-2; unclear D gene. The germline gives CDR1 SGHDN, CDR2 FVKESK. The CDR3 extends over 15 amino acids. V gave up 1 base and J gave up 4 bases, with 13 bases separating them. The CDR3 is CASSQVTGAFYGYTF. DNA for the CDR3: TGTGCCAGCAGCCAAGTCACGGGAGCCTTCTATGGCTACACCTTC.

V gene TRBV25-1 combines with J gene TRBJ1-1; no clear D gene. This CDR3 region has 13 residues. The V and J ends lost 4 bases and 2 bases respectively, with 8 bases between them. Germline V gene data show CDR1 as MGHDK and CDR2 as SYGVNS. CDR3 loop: CASSASTNTEAFF. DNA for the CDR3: TGTGCCAGCAGTGCAAGCACCAACACTGAAGCTTTCTTT. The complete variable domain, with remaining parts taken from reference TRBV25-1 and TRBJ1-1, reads EADIYQTPRYLVIGTGKKITLECSQTMGHDKMYWYQQDPGMELHLIHYSYGVNSTEKGDLSSESTVSRIRTEHFPLTLESARPSHTSQYLCASSASTNTEAFFGQGTRLTVV.

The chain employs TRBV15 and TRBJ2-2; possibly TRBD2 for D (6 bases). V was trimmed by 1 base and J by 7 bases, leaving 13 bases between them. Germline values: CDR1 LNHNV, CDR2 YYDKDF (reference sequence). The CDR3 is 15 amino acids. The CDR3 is CATSRGRGTGGELFF. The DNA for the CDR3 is TGTGCCACCAGCAGAGGGAGGGGAACAGGCGGGGAGCTGTTTTTT.

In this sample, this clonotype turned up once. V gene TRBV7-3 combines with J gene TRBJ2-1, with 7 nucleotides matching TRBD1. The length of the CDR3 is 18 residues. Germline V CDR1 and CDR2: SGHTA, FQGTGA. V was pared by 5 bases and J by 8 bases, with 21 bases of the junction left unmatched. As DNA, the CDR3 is TGTGCCAGCAGCCCCGGACAGGTTGTCCCCCCTTCCAATGATGAGCAGTTCTTC. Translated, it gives CASSPGQVVPPSNDEQFF. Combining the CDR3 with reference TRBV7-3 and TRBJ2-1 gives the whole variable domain GAGVSQTPSNKVTEKGKYVELRCDPISGHTALYWYRQSLGQGPEFLIYFQGTGAADDSGLPNDRFFAVRPEGSVSTLKIQRTERGDSAVYLCASSPGQVVPPSNDEQFFGPGTRLTVL.

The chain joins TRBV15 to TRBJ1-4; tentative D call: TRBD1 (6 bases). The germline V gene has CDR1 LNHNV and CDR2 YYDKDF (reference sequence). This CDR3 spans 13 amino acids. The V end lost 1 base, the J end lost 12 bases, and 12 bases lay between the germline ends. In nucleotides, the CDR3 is TGTGCCACCAGCAGAGGCCTTCCAGGGGAACTGTTTTTT. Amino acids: CATSRGLPGELFF.